Listed here are 20 T cell receptor beta chains from one sample, sequenced in a study of T-cell memory formation after mild COVID-19. TCRdb processed the 5' RACE reads anew with MiXCR; each CDR3 protein has one entry. This sample carries about 290,000 distinct CDR3 sequences, about a sixth of them seen once, and the ten largest clones take 23%. The sample consisted of PBMCs or a T cell subset sorted from them (not recorded which). The receptors stem from a man in his late teens or twenties who had mild COVID-19 (a few samples of this study predate the infection). Cell type and time point are not known.

The chain joins TRBV15 to TRBJ2-7; 7 bases line up with TRBD1. Per germline, CDR1 LNHNV and CDR2 YYDKDF (reference sequence). Losses at the gene ends were 5 bases for V and 1 base for J; bases not matched to a gene: 8. The CDR3 loop spans 15 amino acids. In DNA, the CDR3 is TGTGCCACCAGCGTAGGGGGCCTCAGTTCCTACGAGCAGTACTTC. Translated, it gives CATSVGGLSSYEQYF.

This clonotype was recorded a few times. The rearrangement uses TRBV5-6 and TRBJ2-7; 9 bases are a match to TRBD1. Losses at the gene ends were 4 bases for V and 5 bases for J; bases not matched to a gene: 4. Germline V gene lookup returns CDR1 SGHDT and CDR2 YYEEEE. The CDR3 totals 13 residues. The CDR3 loop reads CASSAGQGDEQYV. CDR3 bases: TGTGCCAGCAGCGCGGGACAGGGAGACGAGCAGTACGTC.

This clonotype was recorded at least ten times. The chain links TRBV7-8 to TRBJ2-3; D could derive from TRBD1 or TRBD2 (5 bases each). CDR3 length: 12 residues. The V gene lost 5 bases and the J gene lost 6 bases, with 9 bases spanning the gap. Germline V gives CDR1 SGHVS, CDR2 FQNEAQ. The DNA for the CDR3 is TGTGCCAGCAGCCCTCGGGGCGATACGCAGTATTTT. Protein sequence: CASSPRGDTQYF. Full variable domain (outside the CDR3, taken from reference TRBV7-8 and TRBJ2-3): GAGVSQSPRYKVAKRGQDVALRCDPISGHVSLFWYQQALGQGPEFLTYFQNEAQLDKSGLPSDRFFAERPEGSVSTLKIQRTQQEDSAVYLCASSPRGDTQYFGPGTRLTVL.

This rearrangement joins TRBV12-3 or TRBV12-4 to TRBJ2-3; possible D gene TRBD2, 6 bases. The length of the CDR3 is 15 residues. V shed 4 bases and J shed 7 bases, with 18 bases lying between them. CDR3 in amino acids: CASSSLGGRTNTQYF. The CDR3 region has the DNA TGTGCCAGCAGTTCGCTCGGGGGAAGAACAAATACGCAGTATTTT.

Only a few counts were recorded for this clonotype. The V call is TRBV7-2, the J call TRBJ1-2; D is unresolved. V was cut by 5 bases and J by 10 bases, with 23 bases left in between. This CDR3 has 15 amino acids. Germline V gives CDR1 SGHTA, CDR2 FQGNSA. The CDR3 sequence: CASSPGGTFPDDYTF. The CDR3 coding sequence is TGTGCCAGCAGCCCAGGAGGCACATTCCCCGACGACTACACCTTC.

This clonotype came up a few times. The gene calls are TRBV4-1 and TRBJ1-1; TRBD1 aligns across 11 bases. The J segment lost 0 bases and the V segment lost 3 bases, leaving 6 bases of the junction unmatched. This CDR3 is built from 17 residues. In germline, CDR1 is MGHRA, CDR2 YSYEKL. The CDR3 DNA reads TGCGCCAGCAGCCAGATAGGGACAGGGGGGATGAACACTGAAGCTTTCTTT. It yields the protein CASSQIGTGGMNTEAFF.

This clonotype was seen more than once but under ten times. J is TRBJ2-5 and V is TRBV28; the match to TRBD2 covers 7 bases. The CDR3 totals 14 residues. Germline CDR1 reads MDHEN; CDR2 reads SYDVKM. V dropped 1 base and J dropped 11; count of bases not matched to a gene: 10. This chain's CDR3 is CASSLSGSGTKQYF. The CDR3 coding sequence is TGTGCCAGCAGTTTATCGGGGTCGGGGACTAAACAGTACTTC.

The CDR3 DNA follows: TGTGCCAGCAGCCCGGCAGCGGGGGGATTCTACAATGAGCAGTTCTTC. This encodes CASSPAAGGFYNEQFF. The chain combines TRBV11-2 with TRBJ2-1; 9 bases map to TRBD2. V trimming: 5 bases; J trimming: 3 bases; junction bases outside the gene matches: 8. The CDR3 extends over 16 amino acids. The germline V gene encodes CDR1 SGHAT and CDR2 FQNNGV.

This clonotype occurred a few times. This chain links TRBV6-2 or TRBV6-3 with TRBJ1-1; a possible D gene is TRBD1 (5 bases). CDR1 is MNHEY and CDR2 is SVGEGT in the germline V gene. Trimming shortened V by 2 bases and J by 0 bases, and 13 bases separated the two germline ends. This CDR3 has 16 residues. CDR3: CASSYGGGFMNTEAFF. The CDR3 DNA sequence: TGTGCCAGCAGTTACGGGGGGGGTTTTATGAACACTGAAGCTTTCTTT.

J is TRBJ2-1 and V is TRBV11-3; 9 bases line up with TRBD2. The CDR3 spans 15 residues. Germline CDR1 reads SGHNT; CDR2 reads YENEEA. J lost 8 bases, V lost 5 bases, and 10 bases had no gene match. The CDR3 region has the DNA TGTGCCAGCAGCCCCCTTGGCGGGGGGGCCGATGAGCAGTTCTTC. Its protein product is CASSPLGGGADEQFF.

CDR3: CASSQDAGSNEQFF. As DNA, the CDR3 is TGCGCCAGCAGCCAAGACGCCGGGTCCAATGAGCAGTTCTTC. This chain links TRBV4-3 with TRBJ2-1, with D unresolved. The CDR3 is 14 residues long. The germline CDR1 and CDR2 sequences are LGHNA and YSLEER. Deletions cut 0 bases from V and 6 bases from J, with 9 bases between.

The rearrangement links TRBV5-4 to TRBJ1-6; 7 bases line up with TRBD1. Germline lookup yields CDR1 SGHNT and CDR2 YYREEE (reference sequence). This CDR3 has 14 residues. With V trimmed by 7 bases and J by 7 bases, 8 bases remained unmatched. The CDR3 loop reads CASGDTGENSPLHF. For the CDR3, the DNA is TGTGCCAGCGGGGACACAGGGGAAAATTCACCCCTCCACTTT.

This clonotype was counted a few times. The rearrangement links TRBV7-9 to TRBJ2-7, with TRBD2 matching 11 bases. The ends lost 10 bases at V and 1 base at J; junction bases unmatched: 3. This CDR3 is 13 amino acids long. Germline CDR1 is SEHNR and CDR2 is FQNEAQ (reference sequence). This CDR3 is CATTSGGSYEQYF. The CDR3 region has the DNA TGTGCCACCACTAGCGGGGGTTCCTACGAGCAGTACTTC.

This clonotype was seen more than once but under ten times. The V and J genes are TRBV7-2 and TRBJ2-1; 7 bases align to TRBD2. The V gene's germline CDR1 is SGHTA and CDR2 FQGNSA. The CDR3 has 15 residues. Losses at the gene ends were 5 bases for V and 9 bases for J; bases not matched to a gene: 13. CDR3 nucleotides: TGTGCCAGCAGCCCCGCCCCTAGCGGTGTGGGTGAGCAGTTCTTC. Its translation: CASSPAPSGVGEQFF.

The chain links TRBV10-1 to TRBJ2-7; possibly TRBD2 for D (5 bases). This CDR3 is built from 14 residues. V was clipped by 8 bases and J by 1 base, with 15 bases between them. Germline CDR1 is WNHNN and CDR2 is SYGVQD (reference sequence). The CDR3: CASSTSRRSYEQYV. CDR3 nucleotides: TGCGCCAGCTCTACAAGCCGGAGGTCCTACGAGCAGTACGTC.

This clonotype was counted ten times or more. V is TRBV5-1 and J is TRBJ1-1, with D possibly matching TRBD1 (5 bases). Germline CDR1 SGHRS, CDR2 YFSETQ. V dropped 2 bases and J dropped 4 bases, with 12 bases sitting between them. The CDR3 sequence is 14 residues long. CDR3 amino acids: CASSFGHGGTEAFF. The CDR3 nucleotides are TGCGCCAGCAGCTTTGGACACGGTGGCACTGAAGCTTTCTTT.

This clonotype was recorded at least ten times. V gene TRBV28 combines with J gene TRBJ2-7; 12 nucleotides agree with TRBD1. Trimming at V came to 3 bases and at J to 5 bases, leaving 5 bases not matched to a gene. CDR3 length equals 15 residues. CDR1 and CDR2 (germline): MDHEN, SYDVKM. The CDR3 nucleotides are TGTGCCAGCAGTTTCGGGACAGGGGGCGCGGACGAGCAGTACTTC. Protein sequence: CASSFGTGGADEQYF.

The V call is TRBV9, the J call TRBJ2-3; 9 bases fit TRBD2. Germline V lookup: CDR1 SGDLS, CDR2 YYNGEE. The CDR3 has 15 residues. Unmatched junction bases numbered 7, after V lost 5 bases and J lost 3 bases. The CDR3 here is CASSRASGMTDTQYF. The CDR3 bases are TGTGCCAGCAGTCGGGCTAGCGGGATGACAGATACGCAGTATTTT.

The genes are TRBV20-1 and TRBJ2-2; the match to TRBD2 covers 11 bases. Germline V gene sequence: CDR1 DFQATT, CDR2 SNEGSKA (reference sequence). CDR3 length: 15 amino acids. Unmatched junction bases numbered 7, after V lost 3 bases and J lost 7 bases. The CDR3 spells CSARISGGAGGELFF. As DNA, the CDR3 is TGCAGTGCTAGGATTAGCGGGGGGGCTGGCGGGGAGCTGTTTTTT.

The sample holds a few counts of this clonotype. The chain joins TRBV5-1 to TRBJ2-7; D not certain. Germline V CDR1 and CDR2: SGHRS, YFSETQ. V lost 1 base, J lost 5 bases, and 19 bases lay in between. The CDR3 totals 16 residues. CDR3 nucleotides: TGCGCCAGCAGCTTGAAGCTGCCCAATTCCATCCACGAGCAGTACTTC. The encoded protein is CASSLKLPNSIHEQYF.